This TCR beta chain was found in a study of T cells in Graves' hyperthyroidism and ophthalmopathy. The authors took PBMCs from roughly 9.5 ml fresh peripheral blood. The sample holds many counts of this clonotype. Amplification targeted TCR beta CDR3 regions from RNA transcripts. TCR CDR3 regions were first amplified by RT-PCR with HTBI primers. One entry per CDR3 protein results from TCRdb running MiXCR on the multiplex PCR reads. The data contain hundreds of thousands of distinct CDR3 sequences, around 24% of them seen just once; the ten biggest clones take up roughly a third. Source material: blood. The clonotype comes from a woman aged 40 to 50 with Graves' ophthalmopathy.

Written as DNA, the CDR3 is TGTGCCACCAGCAGAGAAACAGGGCTCTACCAGCCCCAGCATTTT. Translation: CATSRETGLYQPQHF. The V and J genes are TRBV15 and TRBJ1-5, with D tentatively TRBD1 (6 bases). The CDR3 totals 15 residues. Between the trimmed V and J ends, which lost 0 bases and 7 bases, there was a span of 13 bases. The V gene's germline CDR1 is LNHNV and CDR2 YYDKDF (reference sequence).